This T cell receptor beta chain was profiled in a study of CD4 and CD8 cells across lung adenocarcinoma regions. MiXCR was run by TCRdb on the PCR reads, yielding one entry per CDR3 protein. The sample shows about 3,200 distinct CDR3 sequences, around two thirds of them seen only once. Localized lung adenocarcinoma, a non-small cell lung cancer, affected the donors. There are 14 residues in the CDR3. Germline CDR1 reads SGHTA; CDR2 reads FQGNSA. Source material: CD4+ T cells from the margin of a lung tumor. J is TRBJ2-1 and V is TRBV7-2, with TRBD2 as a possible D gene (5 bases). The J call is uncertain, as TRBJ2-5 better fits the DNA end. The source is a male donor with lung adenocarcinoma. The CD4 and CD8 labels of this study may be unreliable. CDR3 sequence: CASSYRTRRETQYF. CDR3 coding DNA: TGTGCCAGCAGCTATAGAACCAGGAGGGAGACCCAGTACTTC.